These T cell receptor beta chains were read from a single sample in a study of spatial heterogeneity in lung cancer. TCRdb re-called the 5' RACE reads with MiXCR, one entry per CDR3 protein. The sample lists approximately 12,000 distinct CDR3 sequences; 5.5% to 8% were seen once. The sequences come from normal lung tissue next to the tumor, collected at surgery. The receptors here all came from a male donor with early-stage non-small cell lung cancer. Each CDR3 is given with its conserved first and last residue. A D gene is named only where the DNA matches it firmly. Clone size, where shown, is once, few, many, or a class for clones that have expanded.

J,size,D,V,DNA,CDR3
TRBJ2-3,many,TRBD2,TRBV9,TGTGCCAGCAGCGTTCTAGCGGGAGGCCGGGATACGCAGTATTTT,CASSVLAGGRDTQYF
TRBJ1-2,many,TRBD1,TRBV7-2,TGTGCCAGCAGCCTTCGGACAGGGGAGGGCTACACCTTC,CASSLRTGEGYTF
TRBJ2-1,medium-sized,NA,TRBV29-1,TGCAGCGTTGAAGACCTGACCCCTCTAAATGAGCAGTTCTTC,CSVEDLTPLNEQFF
TRBJ1-6,many,NA,TRBV10-3,TGTGCCATCAGTGAAGGCCCTGGGAATTCACCCCTCCACTTT,CAISEGPGNSPLHF
TRBJ2-3,medium-sized,NA,TRBV3-1,TGTGCCAGCAGCCACTTCACAGATACGCAGTATTTT,CASSHFTDTQYF
TRBJ1-1,many,NA,TRBV30,TGTGCCTGGAAAGGACTAGGCAACACTGAAGCTTTCTTT,CAWKGLGNTEAFF
TRBJ1-5,many,TRBD1,TRBV6-5,TGTGCCAGCAGACGGACAGGGTTAGGCAATCAGCCCCAGCATTTT,CASRRTGLGNQPQHF
TRBJ2-1,many,TRBD2,TRBV4-2,TGTGCCAGCAGCCAAGAGGTACTAGCGGGAGGCTCTTATCCTTACAATGAGCAGTTCTTC,CASSQEVLAGGSYPYNEQFF
TRBJ2-7,medium-sized,NA,TRBV5-1,TGCGCCAGCAGATTGGCTAGCGCCTCCTACGAGCAGTACTTC,CASRLASASYEQYF
TRBJ2-3,many,NA,TRBV6-1,TGTGCCAGCAATGTGCTGGATACGCAGTATTTT,CASNVLDTQYF
TRBJ1-3,many,NA,TRBV4-1,TGCGCCAGCACCCTATGGGCGGCGGACTCTGGAAACACCATATATTTT,CASTLWAADSGNTIYF
TRBJ2-1,few,TRBD2,TRBV4-1,TGCGCCAGCAGCGTCTGGGGGGGGAGTAATGAGCAGTTCTTC,CASSVWGGSNEQFF
TRBJ1-2,many,NA,TRBV19,TGTGCCAGTAGTATTTCAACGGATGGCTACACCTTC,CASSISTDGYTF
TRBJ2-5,NA,NA,TRBV25-1,TGTGCCAGCAGTGAACCGATGAAGCCCGAGACCCAGTACTTC,CASSEPMKPETQYF
TRBJ2-7,many,NA,TRBV7-9,TGTGCCAGCAGCTTAGGGGCGTCGGGCCACTCCTACGAGCAGTACTTC,CASSLGASGHSYEQYF
TRBJ2-1,medium-sized,NA,TRBV2,TGTGCCAGCAGTGATAATGGGTACAATGAGCAGTTCTTC,CASSDNGYNEQFF
TRBJ2-1,many,NA,TRBV29-1,TGCAGCCTCGTCCGGGGGTCCTACAATGAGCAGTTCTTC,CSLVRGSYNEQFF
TRBJ2-3,NA,NA,TRBV5-1,TGCGCCAGCAGCTTGACGGGGGTTTGGCCAGAAACGCAGTATTTT,CASSLTGVWPETQYF
TRBJ1-2,many,NA,TRBV14,TGTGCCAGCAGCCCCCGAACAAGTACACCTAACTATGGCTACACCTTC,CASSPRTSTPNYGYTF
TRBJ1-5,many,NA,TRBV6-5,TGTGCCAGCGGGACACTCAATCAGCCCCAGCATTTT,CASGTLNQPQHF
TRBJ1-1,medium-sized,TRBD1,TRBV6-1,TGTGCCAGCAGGGACAGGGCCTTCACTGAAGCTTTCTTT,CASRDRAFTEAFF
TRBJ1-2,many,NA,TRBV7-9,TGTGCCAGCAGCCTAGGGGGGACCGCCGGGAGCTATGGCTACACCTTC,CASSLGGTAGSYGYTF
TRBJ1-2,medium-sized,NA,TRBV6-1,TGTGCCAGCAGTTCACAGGGAGGGGATGGCTACACCTTC,CASSSQGGDGYTF
TRBJ1-5,NA,NA,TRBV10-3,TGTGCCATCAGTGAGTCGAAGTCAGGGGATAGCAATCAGCCCCAGCATTTT,CAISESKSGDSNQPQHF
TRBJ1-1,medium-sized,NA,TRBV6-6,TGTGCCAGCAGTGAGGGACGGTACACTGAAGCTTTCTTT,CASSEGRYTEAFF
TRBJ2-5,NA,NA,TRBV7-2,TGTGCCAGCTCCTCAGGGGCGGACCAAGAGACCCAGTACTTC,CASSSGADQETQYF
TRBJ2-5,few,NA,TRBV6-5,TGTGCCAGCAGTTACAGAGCGTACGAGACCCAGTACTTC,CASSYRAYETQYF
TRBJ2-2,many,NA,TRBV10-2,TGCGCCAGCAGTGCCCAGATTACCGGGGAGCTGTTTTTT,CASSAQITGELFF
TRBJ2-5,many,TRBD1,TRBV25-1,TGTGCCAGCAGATGGACAGGGAACCAAGAGACCCAGTACTTC,CASRWTGNQETQYF
TRBJ2-2,few,TRBD1,TRBV10-3,TGTGCCATCAACTCGGGACAGGGGGGCACCGGGGAGCTGTTTTTT,CAINSGQGGTGELFF
TRBJ2-5,many,NA,TRBV2,TGTGCCAGCAGCGGAAACAGGGATAGCGAGACCCAGTACTTC,CASSGNRDSETQYF
TRBJ2-3,many,TRBD1,TRBV4-1,TGCGCCAGCAGCCAAGAACAGGGGCAAGCAGATACGCAGTATTTT,CASSQEQGQADTQYF
TRBJ2-7,many,TRBD1,TRBV24-1,TGTGCCACCAGTGAACCGCTCCGGGACAGGGGGCGGTACGAGCAGTACTTC,CATSEPLRDRGRYEQYF
TRBJ2-7,few,NA,TRBV24-1,TGTGCCACCAGTGATCCGACAGCCCTTCCCTCCTTCCCCTACGAGCAGTACTTC,CATSDPTALPSFPYEQYF
TRBJ2-7,many,TRBD2,TRBV7-2,TGTGCCAGCAGCTTAATCAGCGGGAGAGCCCTAGGGGAGCAGTACTTC,CASSLISGRALGEQYF
TRBJ2-2,medium-sized,NA,TRBV7-2,TGTGCCAGCAGCCGCTACGGCGGGGAGCTGTTTTTT,CASSRYGGELFF
TRBJ1-4,many,TRBD1,TRBV29-1,TGCAGCGTCTCCGGGACAGGGGGTGAAAAACTGTTTTTT,CSVSGTGGEKLFF
TRBJ1-1,many,NA,TRBV7-9,TGTGCCAGCAGCTTTGGGAGCCAAGTCTCCACTGAAGCTTTCTTT,CASSFGSQVSTEAFF